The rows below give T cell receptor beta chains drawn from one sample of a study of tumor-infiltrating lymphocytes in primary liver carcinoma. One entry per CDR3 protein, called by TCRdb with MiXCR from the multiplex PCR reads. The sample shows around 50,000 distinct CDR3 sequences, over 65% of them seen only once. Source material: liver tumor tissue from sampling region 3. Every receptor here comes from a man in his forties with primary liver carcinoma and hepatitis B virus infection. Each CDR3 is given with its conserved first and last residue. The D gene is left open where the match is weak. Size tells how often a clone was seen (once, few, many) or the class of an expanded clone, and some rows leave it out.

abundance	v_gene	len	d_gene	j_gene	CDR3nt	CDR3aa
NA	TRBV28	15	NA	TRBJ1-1	TGTGCCAGCACATACTGTGGCAGTGGGGGCACTGAAGCTTTCTTT	CASTYCGSGGTEAFF
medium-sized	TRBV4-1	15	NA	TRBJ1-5	TGCGCCAGCAGCCGAGGAGGAGGGGACGGCCAGCCCCAGCATTTT	CASSRGGGDGQPQHF
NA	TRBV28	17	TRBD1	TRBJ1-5	TGTGCCAGCAGGGCGGCGGGACAGGGTTATAGCAATCAGCCCCAGCATTTT	CASRAAGQGYSNQPQHF
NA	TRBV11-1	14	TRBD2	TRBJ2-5	TGTGCCAGCAGTACGGGGGGACCTCGAGGGACCCAGTACTTC	CASSTGGPRGTQYF
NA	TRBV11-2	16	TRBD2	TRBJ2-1	TGTGCCAGCATCTTGGATATCGGACTAGCCATGGGTGAGCGGTCCTTC	CASILDIGLAMGERSF
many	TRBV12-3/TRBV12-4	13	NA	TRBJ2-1	TGTGCCAGCGGAGGCAGGGGAACCGATGAGCAGTTCTTC	CASGGRGTDEQFF
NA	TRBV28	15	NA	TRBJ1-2	TGTGCCAGCAGATATCTCGACCGAAAAAACAATGGCTACACCTTC	CASRYLDRKNNGYTF
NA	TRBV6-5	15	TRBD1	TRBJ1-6	TGTGCCAGCAGTTTGACAGGGGATCCTAGTTCACCTCTCCACTTT	CASSLTGDPSSPLHF
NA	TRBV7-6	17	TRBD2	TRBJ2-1	TGTGCCAGCAGCCTCCGACTAGCGGGAGTCTCCTACAATGAGCAGTTCTTC	CASSLRLAGVSYNEQFF
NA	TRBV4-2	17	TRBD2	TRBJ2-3	TGTGCCAGTAGCCCTCAGATGGGACTAGAAATCACAGTTACGCAGTATTTT	CASSPQMGLEITVTQYF